This passage covers 25 T cell receptor beta chains from one sample sequenced in a study of blood T cell repertoires in COVID-19. The table came from immunoSEQ multiplex PCR; TCRdb's copy has only in-frame clones and leaves some out. The data contain tens of thousands of clones, around nine tenths of them singletons. The sample taken for sequencing was peripheral blood. Every receptor here comes from a man between 65 and 79 years old with acute or convalescent COVID-19.

The chain carries TRBV27 and TRBJ2-4, with D possibly TRBD1 on 6 matching bases. Germline CDR1 MNHEY, CDR2 SMNVEV (reference sequence). This CDR3 contains 16 residues. With 0 bases removed from V and 13 bases from J, the gap between germline ends came to 22 bases. CDR3 residues: CASSLSRGGSGGLQYF. The CDR3 region has the DNA TGTGCCAGCAGTTTATCGAGAGGGGGAAGCGGTGGTTTACAGTACTTC.

The CDR3 protein is CASSSPGGNTEAFF. CDR3 bases: TGTGCCAGCAGTTCCCCCGGGGGGAACACTGAAGCTTTCTTT. The chain couples TRBV6-6 to TRBJ1-1; maybe TRBD1 (5 bases). V was pared by 4 bases and J by 1 base, with 10 bases between. The germline gives CDR1 MNHNY, CDR2 SVGAGI (reference sequence). This CDR3 comprises 14 residues.

This clone has just one count. The chain links TRBV20-1 to TRBJ1-6, with D unclear. V was clipped by 3 bases and J by 0 bases, with 12 bases between them. The V gene's germline CDR1 is DFQATT and CDR2 SNEGSKA (reference sequence). The CDR3 runs to 16 residues. The CDR3 reads CSASAGPSSYNSPLHF. Written as DNA, the CDR3 is TGCAGTGCTAGTGCGGGTCCAAGCTCCTATAATTCACCCCTCCACTTT.

V usage is TRBV11-2 and J usage is TRBJ2-3; D uncertain. The germline V gene encodes CDR1 SGHAT and CDR2 FQNNGV. The CDR3 is made up of 14 amino acids. Trimming left V 2 bases short and J 1 base short, with 7 bases between. The CDR3 DNA reads TGTGCCAGCAGCTTAACGGGTCGCACAGATACGCAGTATTTT. Protein sequence: CASSLTGRTDTQYF.

This chain links TRBV4-3 with TRBJ2-2; D uncertain. Germline V CDR1 and CDR2: LGHNA, YSLEER. Trimming shortened V by 5 bases and J by 3 bases, and 10 bases separated the two germline ends. The CDR3 loop spans 14 amino acids. Here the CDR3 reads CASSYDTYTGELFF. The CDR3 region has the DNA TGCGCCAGCAGCTACGACACCTACACCGGGGAGCTGTTTTTT.

V usage is TRBV7-2 and J usage is TRBJ2-7; TRBD1 agrees at 7 bases. This CDR3 spans 15 amino acids. Germline CDR1 and CDR2: SGHTA and FQGNSA. The J segment lost 0 bases and the V segment lost 5 bases, leaving 7 bases of the junction unmatched. In nucleotides, the CDR3 is TGTGCCAGCAGCACCCGGACAGGAAGCTCCTACGAGCAGTACTTC. The encoded protein is CASSTRTGSSYEQYF.

This chain links TRBV28 with TRBJ2-1; D call uncertain. There are 14 residues in the CDR3. The germline CDR1 and CDR2 sequences are MDHEN and SYDVKM. V gave up 3 bases and J gave up 5 bases, with 11 bases separating them. For the CDR3, the DNA is TGTGCCAGCAGTTTTTACGGTGCCGACAATGAGCAGTTCTTC. This codes for CASSFYGADNEQFF.

The chain joins TRBV7-3 to TRBJ1-2; no firm D call. The CDR3 is made up of 13 amino acids. The V gene's germline CDR1 is SGHTA and CDR2 FQGTGA. V lost 2 bases and J lost 2, with 6 bases in between. The CDR3 sequence: CASSLDGNYGYTF. Here the CDR3 DNA reads TGTGCCAGCAGCTTAGACGGGAACTATGGCTACACCTTC. Supplemented by reference TRBV7-3 and TRBJ1-2, the full variable domain reads GAGVSQTPSNKVTEKGKYVELRCDPISGHTALYWYRQSLGQGPEFLIYFQGTGAADDSGLPNDRFFAVRPEGSVSTLKIQRTERGDSAVYLCASSLDGNYGYTFGSGTRLTVV.

This sequence joins TRBV6-4 and TRBJ2-2; 8 positions agree with TRBD1. The CDR3 covers 16 residues. From germline, CDR1 is MRHNA and CDR2 SNTAGT. Losses at the gene ends were 0 bases for V and 5 bases for J; bases not matched to a gene: 5. Here the CDR3 reads CASSDSPGGATGELFF. In DNA, the CDR3 is TGTGCCAGCAGTGACTCACCAGGGGGCGCGACCGGGGAGCTGTTTTTT.

This clone is a singleton in its sample. This sequence joins TRBV7-9 and TRBJ2-3; maybe TRBD2 (5 bases). CDR1 and CDR2 (germline): SEHNR, FQNEAQ (reference sequence). Trimming shortened V by 5 bases and J by 2 bases, and 14 bases separated the two germline ends. This CDR3 spans 15 amino acids. CDR3 nucleotide sequence: TGTGCCAGCAGCAACACGCGGGTGACCACAGATACGCAGTATTTT. It translates to CASSNTRVTTDTQYF.

The chain joins TRBV6-5 to TRBJ1-2; weak D call: TRBD1 (6 bases). The CDR3 covers 13 residues. V lost 6 bases to trimming and J lost 5 bases, with 13 bases between them. Germline CDR1 and CDR2: MNHEY and SVGAGI. The CDR3 nucleotides are TGTGCCAGCAGCCCACGACAGGATTATGGCTACACCTTC. Protein sequence: CASSPRQDYGYTF.

V is TRBV6-6 and J is TRBJ2-3; D perhaps matches TRBD1 (5 bases). Germline V CDR1 and CDR2: MNHNY, SVGAGI (reference sequence). The CDR3 contains 14 residues. Trimming removed 7 bases from V and 2 bases from J, with 13 bases in between. DNA for the CDR3: TGTGCCAGCAACGGACAATCCTACACAGATACGCAGTATTTT. It codes for CASNGQSYTDTQYF.

V gene TRBV7-9 combines with J gene TRBJ1-3; D perhaps matches TRBD1 (6 bases). CDR3 length: 14 residues. Germline lookup yields CDR1 SEHNR and CDR2 FQNEAQ (reference sequence). Trimming pared 2 bases from V and 4 bases from J, leaving 9 bases between. The CDR3 bases are TGTGCCAGCAGCTTATACAGGGACGGAAACACCATATATTTT. Protein sequence: CASSLYRDGNTIYF.

Note on this clone: Relative to the germline gene, one junction end is altered; a read error may explain this. V gene TRBV28 combines with J gene TRBJ1-2; D uncertain. This CDR3 is built from 13 residues. From germline, CDR1 is MDHEN and CDR2 SYDVKM. CDR3: CASITGAKYGYTF. CDR3 DNA sequence: TGTGCCAGCATTACGGGAGCTAAGTATGGCTACACCTTC.

The rearrangement joins TRBV6-5 to TRBJ1-3, with D perhaps matching TRBD1 (5 bases). This CDR3 contains 14 residues. Trimming pared 6 bases from V and 3 bases from J, leaving 12 bases between. Germline V gene lookup returns CDR1 MNHEY and CDR2 SVGAGI. CDR3 protein: CASSPGGNGNTIYF. CDR3 nucleotide sequence: TGTGCCAGCAGCCCCGGGGGGAATGGAAACACCATATATTTT.

This chain connects TRBV2 to TRBJ2-7, with a possible D match to TRBD1 (5 bases). Trimming shortened V by 10 bases and J by 4 bases, and 20 bases separated the two germline ends. This CDR3 comprises 14 residues. Germline V lookup: CDR1 SNHLY, CDR2 FYNNEI. This chain's CDR3 is CATATGNGMYEQYF. The CDR3, as DNA: TGTGCCACCGCCACAGGTAATGGAATGTACGAGCAGTACTTC. Supplemented by reference TRBV2 and TRBJ2-7, the full variable domain reads EPEVTQTPSHQVTQMGQEVILRCVPISNHLYFYWYRQILGQKVEFLVSFYNNEISEKSEIFDDQFSVERPDGSNFTLKIRSTKLEDSAMYFCATATGNGMYEQYFGPGTRLTVT.

Here the CDR3 DNA reads TGTGCCAGCAGCCAAGAGGTTAGGAGGGACGAGCAGTACTTC. It is translated as CASSQEVRRDEQYF. J is TRBJ2-7 and V is TRBV3-1 (or the pseudogene TRBV3-2); a possible D gene is TRBD2 (6 bases). Germline loops: CDR1 LGHDT, CDR2 YNNKEL (reference sequence). CDR3 size: 14 residues. Trimming left V 0 bases short and J 5 bases short, with 11 bases between.

Only a few counts were recorded for this clone. The chain employs TRBV7-2 and TRBJ1-6, with 9 bases identical to TRBD1. Losses at the gene ends were 3 bases for V and 12 bases for J; bases not matched to a gene: 3. CDR1 and CDR2 (germline): SGHTA, FQGNSA. The CDR3 spans 13 residues. Written as DNA, the CDR3 is TGTGCCAGCAGCTTCAACAGGGGGCTACCCCTCCACTTT. This sequence encodes CASSFNRGLPLHF. Looking up the rest from reference TRBV7-2 and TRBJ1-6 gives the full variable domain: GAGVSQSPSNKVTEKGKDVELRCDPISGHTALYWYRQSLGQGLEFLIYFQGNSAPDKSGLPSDRFSAERTGGSVSTLTIQRTQQEDSAVYLCASSFNRGLPLHFGNGTRLTVT.

The chain uses TRBV7-9 and TRBJ1-1; D gene uncertain. CDR1 is SEHNR and CDR2 is FQNEAQ in the germline V gene (reference sequence). The CDR3 covers 11 residues. V lost 6 bases, J lost 14 bases, and 16 bases lay in between. This chain's CDR3 is CASSYDMARFF. The CDR3 nucleotides are TGTGCCAGCAGTTATGACATGGCGCGCTTCTTT.

The chain has TRBV30 and TRBJ1-3; a possible D gene is TRBD1 (6 bases). With 5 bases removed from V and 3 bases from J, the gap between germline ends came to 20 bases. The CDR3 contains 16 residues. Germline CDR1 GTSNPN, CDR2 SVGIG (reference sequence). For the CDR3, the DNA is TGTGCCTGGTCGAAGGAAGGGGCAGGGGATGGAAACACCATATATTTT. Translating gives CAWSKEGAGDGNTIYF.

The rearrangement joins TRBV4-3 to TRBJ2-4, with a weak D call TRBD1 (5 bases). Germline CDR1 LGHNA, CDR2 YSLEER. The CDR3 totals 16 residues. Trimming stripped 0 bases from V and 1 base from J, with 10 bases between. In DNA form, the CDR3 reads TGCGCCAGCAGCCAAGACTCTCCAGGGGCCAAAAACATTCAGTACTTC. Its protein product is CASSQDSPGAKNIQYF.

This clone has only one observation. This CDR3 reads CASSVTRGRYEQYF. DNA of the CDR3: TGTGCCAGCAGCGTGACCAGAGGGCGCTACGAGCAGTACTTC. The chain has TRBV7-2 and TRBJ2-7; the D gene is possibly TRBD2 (5 bases). The V end lost 5 bases, the J end lost 3 bases, and 14 bases lay between the germline ends. Germline assignment: CDR1 SGHTA and CDR2 FQGNSA. This CDR3 contains 14 residues.

The chain is built from TRBV18 and TRBJ2-5; D is perhaps TRBD2 (5 bases). The CDR3 has 13 residues. V lost 4 bases and J 4 bases, leaving 10 bases between the germline ends. Germline CDR1 reads KGHSH; CDR2 reads LQKENI. The CDR3 spells CASSLPGVETQYF. In DNA, the CDR3 is TGTGCCAGCTCACTACCCGGGGTAGAGACCCAGTACTTC.

The V and J genes are TRBV6-5 and TRBJ2-3; 13 bases fit TRBD2. V lost 2 bases, J lost 3 bases, and 2 bases stayed unmatched. CDR1 is MNHEY, CDR2 SVGAGI, per germline. CDR3 length: 16 amino acids. CDR3 in DNA: TGTGCCAGCAGTTACCAGGGACTAGCGGGAACAGATACGCAGTATTTT. Amino acids: CASSYQGLAGTDTQYF.

The V gene is TRBV5-4, the J gene TRBJ2-2; 8 bases align to TRBD2. This CDR3 region has 17 residues. V gave up 4 bases and J gave up 6 bases; unmatched junction bases: 14. Germline V gene sequence: CDR1 SGHNT, CDR2 YYREEE (reference sequence). CDR3 residues: CASSGQMTSASSGELFF. CDR3 DNA: TGTGCCAGCAGCGGCCAGATGACTAGCGCGAGCTCCGGGGAGCTGTTTTTT. Full variable domain (remainder filled in from reference TRBV5-4 and TRBJ2-2): ETGVTQSPTHLIKTRGQQVTLRCSSQSGHNTVSWYQQALGQGPQFIFQYYREEENGRGNFPPRFSGLQFPNYSSELNVNALELDDSALYLCASSGQMTSASSGELFFGEGSRLTVL.